Below are 12 T cell receptor beta chains sequenced from a single sample in a study of shared T cell receptors in the human thymus. Profiled with immunoSEQ multiplex PCR; TCRdb holds only in-frame clones, not every one. The sample holds about 730,000 clones; approximately 83% are singletons and the top ten take more than 0.01%. The sample also formed part of further work on human thymus T cells.

The sample taken for sequencing was thymocytes. These TCRs come from a girl under three years old with a congenital heart defect.

This chain links TRBV19 with TRBJ1-5; D is possibly TRBD1 (6 bases). Germline CDR1 LNHDA, CDR2 SQIVND (reference sequence). The CDR3 runs 16 residues. The V gene lost 2 bases and the J gene lost 0 bases, with 11 bases spanning the gap. The CDR3 loop reads CASSITGPYSNQPQHF. The CDR3 DNA reads as TGTGCCAGTAGTATAACAGGGCCCTATAGCAATCAGCCCCAGCATTTT.

The chain carries TRBV4-1 and TRBJ1-3; 7 bases match TRBD1. This CDR3 is 16 amino acids long. The trim removed 4 bases at V and 1 base at J, leaving 7 bases unmatched. Germline V CDR1 and CDR2: MGHRA, YSYEKL. CDR3 DNA sequence: TGCGCCAGCAGCCCCCCCGGGACAGCGTCTGGAAACACCATATATTTT. Residues: CASSPPGTASGNTIYF.

The chain carries TRBV4-1 and TRBJ2-1, with a tentative D call TRBD1 (8 bases). Germline V CDR1 and CDR2: MGHRA, YSYEKL. Trimming stripped 0 bases from V and 0 bases from J, with 21 bases between. There are 20 residues in the CDR3. CDR3 in amino acids: CASSQEVETGGESSYNEQFF. CDR3 in DNA: TGCGCCAGCAGCCAAGAGGTGGAAACAGGGGGGGAGTCCTCCTACAATGAGCAGTTCTTC.

This clone was seen more than once but under ten times. This chain links TRBV7-4 with TRBJ2-1; TRBD2 might be the D (6 bases). Germline V gene sequence: CDR1 SGHVT, CDR2 SQSDAQ. The CDR3 is 13 residues long. V lost 0 bases, J lost 9 bases, and 9 bases lay in between. Written as DNA, the CDR3 is TGTGCCAGCAGCTTAGCCGGGGGAGGTGAGCAGTTCTTC. Its protein product is CASSLAGGGEQFF.

The chain couples TRBV19 to TRBJ2-7; 11 positions match TRBD1. J was trimmed by 2 bases and V by 6 bases; bases with no gene match: 3. The CDR3 spans 14 residues. Germline CDR1 LNHDA, CDR2 SQIVND (reference sequence). CDR3 nucleotide sequence: TGTGCCAGTAGCGGGACAGGGGGGACCTACGAGCAGTACTTC. Its protein is CASSGTGGTYEQYF.

This chain joins TRBV5-4 and TRBJ2-5; no clear D. Per the germline V gene, CDR1 is SGHNT and CDR2 is YYREEE (reference sequence). Trimming pared 0 bases from V and 1 base from J, leaving 16 bases between. CDR3 length equals 17 residues. The DNA for the CDR3 is TGTGCCAGCAGCTTGGCTGCCCACAGAGCCACCCAAGAGACCCAGTACTTC. Translation gives CASSLAAHRATQETQYF.

The chain links TRBV9 to TRBJ1-2; 8 bases are a match to TRBD1. This CDR3 region has 18 residues. Germline V gene lookup returns CDR1 SGDLS and CDR2 YYNGEE. V gave up 4 bases and J gave up 4 bases; unmatched junction bases: 18. The CDR3, as DNA: TGTGCCAGCAGCCCATCCACCTCAGGGGGCGCTAATAGCTATGGCTACACCTTC. The encoded protein is CASSPSTSGGANSYGYTF.

The gene calls are TRBV29-1 and TRBJ2-1; 12 nucleotides match TRBD2. Trimming removed 4 bases from V and 8 bases from J; junction bases left unmatched: 9. The length of the CDR3 is 15 residues. Germline CDR1 and CDR2: SQVTM and ANQGSEA. The CDR3 bases are TGCAGCGTTGCTAGCGGGGGGGCCGGAAATCATGAGCAGTTCTTC. As protein: CSVASGGAGNHEQFF.

The rearrangement uses TRBV19 and TRBJ1-1; D not certain. Per germline, CDR1 LNHDA and CDR2 SQIVND (reference sequence). V was trimmed by 7 bases and J by 0 bases, leaving 12 bases between them. The CDR3 contains 14 residues. The CDR3 sequence: CASTHGGMNTEAFF. In DNA, the CDR3 is TGTGCCAGTACCCATGGAGGCATGAACACTGAAGCTTTCTTT.

CDR3 sequence (DNA): TGTGCCATCAGTGCCCGTTTTCGCGGGGGAGAGACCCAGTACTTC. Its translation is CAISARFRGGETQYF. V usage is TRBV10-3 and J usage is TRBJ2-5, with TRBD2 matching 7 bases. The germline V gene encodes CDR1 ENHRY and CDR2 SYGVKD. V was pared by 4 bases and J by 4 bases, with 9 bases of the junction left unmatched. This CDR3 is built from 15 residues.

The V call is TRBV27, the J call TRBJ1-1; D perhaps matches TRBD1 (6 bases). This CDR3 comprises 17 residues. Germline loops: CDR1 MNHEY, CDR2 SMNVEV (reference sequence). Trimming stripped 5 bases from V and 1 base from J, with 20 bases between. The CDR3 region is CASSPGRTAEGNTEAFF. The CDR3 nucleotides read TGTGCCAGCAGTCCCGGAAGGACAGCCGAGGGGAACACTGAAGCTTTCTTT.

The rearrangement joins TRBV10-3 to TRBJ1-1, with TRBD1 identical over 8 bases. Trimming cost V 6 bases and J 1 base; bases outside gene matches: 7. Germline V gene lookup returns CDR1 ENHRY and CDR2 SYGVKD. The CDR3 contains 15 residues. The CDR3, as DNA: TGTGCCATCAGGGGGACAGGAAACGCGAACACTGAAGCTTTCTTT. Residues: CAIRGTGNANTEAFF.